Each of the 21 T cell receptor beta chains below was sequenced from the same sample in a study of cytomegalovirus exposure and HLA in healthy donors. PCR involved 60 Vbeta and 13 Jbeta primers. Assay used: immunoSEQ multiplex PCR; TCRdb lists only in-frame clones, some missing. Of some 150,000 clones in the sample, 70% to 80% were seen once. Sequenced: PBMCs. The origin of the receptors is a woman aged 40 to 50 in good health and CMV-seronegative.

The chain joins TRBV6-5 to TRBJ1-1; D might be TRBD1 (6 bases). CDR1 MNHEY and CDR2 SVGAGI come from the germline V gene. Trimming cost V 2 bases and J 7 bases, with 11 bases left between them. This CDR3 has 13 residues. CDR3 amino acids: CASSYGGGSEAFF. The CDR3 DNA reads TGTGCCAGCAGTTACGGGGGGGGCAGTGAAGCTTTCTTT.

The sample holds a few counts of this clone. The V and J genes are TRBV6-5 and TRBJ1-1; TRBD1 agrees at 11 bases. Per germline, CDR1 MNHEY and CDR2 SVGAGI. V gave up 5 bases and J gave up 4 bases; unmatched junction bases: 6. This CDR3 spans 15 amino acids. CDR3 protein: CASSAGTGGITEAFF. The CDR3 nucleotides read TGTGCCAGCAGTGCCGGGACAGGGGGAATCACTGAAGCTTTCTTT.

This chain connects TRBV5-1 to TRBJ2-3, with a tentative D call TRBD2 (6 bases). The length of the CDR3 is 15 residues. The V end lost 0 bases, the J end lost 2 bases, and 10 bases lay between the germline ends. The germline CDR1 and CDR2 sequences are SGHRS and YFSETQ. CDR3 coding DNA: TGCGCCAGCAGCTTGGCGGGCGGGGACACAGATACGCAGTATTTT. Translating gives CASSLAGGDTDTQYF.

This clone was picked up a small number of times. The chain combines TRBV6-6 with TRBJ2-3, with a tentative D call TRBD2 (6 bases). CDR1 is MNHNY, CDR2 SVGAGI, per germline (reference sequence). This CDR3 spans 15 amino acids. V was cut by 0 bases and J by 5 bases, with 12 bases left in between. CDR3 sequence: CASSYSREEGDTQYF. Here the CDR3 DNA reads TGTGCCAGCAGTTACTCGAGGGAGGAGGGAGATACGCAGTATTTT.

The chain employs TRBV6-6 and TRBJ2-7, with D perhaps TRBD2 (5 bases). The CDR3 extends over 12 amino acids. Looked up from germline, CDR1 is MNHNY and CDR2 is SVGAGI (reference sequence). Trimming removed 5 bases from V and 3 bases from J, with 8 bases in between. CDR3 in amino acids: CASSQSGYEQYF. The CDR3, as DNA: TGTGCCAGCAGTCAGAGCGGCTACGAGCAGTACTTC.

The chain employs TRBV6-5 and TRBJ2-5; 9 nucleotides line up with TRBD2. Gene TRBJ2-7 matches the end of the DNA better, so the J call may be wrong. The CDR3 spans 14 residues. Germline-derived CDR1 and CDR2 are MNHEY and SVGAGI. The chain's CDR3 is CASSYSGLAYEQYF. The CDR3 DNA reads as TGTGCCAGCAGTTACTCGGGACTAGCTTACGAGCAGTACTTC.

The rearrangement uses TRBV5-1 and TRBJ1-5; the D gene is possibly TRBD1 (6 bases). From germline, CDR1 is SGHRS and CDR2 YFSETQ. The CDR3 has 16 amino acids. The V end was cut by 1 base, the J end by 0 bases, with 11 bases between. The CDR3 here is CASSLSGASSNQPQHF. The CDR3 DNA reads TGCGCCAGCAGCTTGTCAGGGGCCTCTAGCAATCAGCCCCAGCATTTT.

This clone was counted only a few times. The chain is built from TRBV10-2 and TRBJ2-1, with D perhaps matching TRBD1 (5 bases). Trimming removed 2 bases from V and 6 bases from J, with 14 bases in between. Germline V gene sequence: CDR1 WSHSY, CDR2 SAAADI. This CDR3 comprises 15 residues. The CDR3 loop reads CASSEEVQGFNEQFF. The CDR3 DNA reads as TGCGCCAGCAGTGAGGAGGTGCAGGGCTTCAATGAGCAGTTCTTC.

The genes are TRBV7-9 and TRBJ2-2; D is perhaps TRBD2 (5 bases). V was pared by 6 bases and J by 4 bases, with 9 bases between. This CDR3 has 13 residues. Germline values: CDR1 SEHNR, CDR2 FQNEAQ (reference sequence). The CDR3 nucleotides are TGTGCCAGCAGGCCCGGACTCACCGGGGAGCTGTTTTTT. Encoded protein: CASRPGLTGELFF.

Only one count was recorded for this clone. This chain connects TRBV28 to TRBJ1-2, with D hard to call. V lost 6 bases, J lost 3 bases, and 17 bases lay in between. Looked up from germline, CDR1 is MDHEN and CDR2 is SYDVKM. The length of the CDR3 is 15 residues. For the CDR3, the DNA is TGTGCCAGCAGGATACCCGGGGAGGGCCACTATGGCTACACCTTC. It encodes CASRIPGEGHYGYTF.

The chain combines TRBV7-9 with TRBJ2-7; 7 nucleotides match TRBD2. The CDR3 totals 13 residues. Trimming took 1 base from V and 6 from J; bases not matched to a gene: 3. The germline V gene has CDR1 SEHNR and CDR2 FQNEAQ (reference sequence). Here the CDR3 reads CASSLGGGTEQYF. DNA of the CDR3: TGTGCCAGCAGCTTAGGGGGAGGGACCGAGCAGTACTTC.

The genes are TRBV18 and TRBJ2-2, with D unclear. From germline, CDR1 is KGHSH and CDR2 LQKENI. V lost 1 base, J lost 10 bases, and 7 bases lay in between. This CDR3 has 12 residues. The CDR3 sequence is CASSPLSEELFF. CDR3 nucleotides: TGTGCCAGCTCACCACTGAGTGAGGAGCTGTTTTTT.

This clone was counted a few times. The V call is TRBV5-1, the J call TRBJ2-7; tentative D call: TRBD1 (6 bases). Germline CDR1 and CDR2: SGHRS and YFSETQ. V was trimmed by 0 bases and J by 5 bases, leaving 12 bases between them. The CDR3 covers 14 residues. CDR3 sequence: CASSLETGFDEQYF. In nucleotides, the CDR3 is TGCGCCAGCAGCTTGGAAACAGGGTTCGACGAGCAGTACTTC.

This chain joins TRBV6-6 and TRBJ1-2, with TRBD1 identical over 7 bases. J gave up 4 bases and V 6 bases, and 5 bases lay outside the gene matches. CDR3 length: 13 amino acids. The germline CDR1 and CDR2 sequences are MNHNY and SVGAGI (reference sequence). The CDR3 region has the DNA TGTGCCAGCAGGCCACAGGGGCGCTATGGCTACACCTTC. Its translation is CASRPQGRYGYTF.

The V gene is TRBV5-6, the J gene TRBJ1-1; perhaps TRBD1 as D (5 bases). Trimming shortened V by 3 bases and J by 1 base, and 13 bases separated the two germline ends. The CDR3 loop spans 15 amino acids. CDR1 and CDR2 (germline): SGHDT, YYEEEE. CDR3 amino acids: CASSSNTGGNTEAFF. The CDR3, as DNA: TGTGCCAGCAGCTCTAACACCGGGGGGAACACTGAAGCTTTCTTT.

The chain employs TRBV7-8 and TRBJ2-3, with 9 positions matching TRBD2. V lost 7 bases and J lost 6; bases outside the gene matches: 14. This CDR3 region has 16 residues. From germline, CDR1 is SGHVS and CDR2 FQNEAQ. The CDR3 coding sequence is TGTGCCAGCACCCTTCTCGCCGGGACTAGCAGGGATACGCAGTATTTT. As protein: CASTLLAGTSRDTQYF.

V and J are TRBV6-1 and TRBJ2-1; TRBD2 aligns across 14 bases. Germline loops: CDR1 MNHNS, CDR2 SASEGT. The CDR3 covers 15 residues. V lost 6 bases and J lost 7; bases outside the gene matches: 5. CDR3 protein: CASRTGTSGRNEQFF. CDR3 nucleotides: TGTGCCAGCAGAACCGGGACTAGCGGGAGAAATGAGCAGTTCTTC.

The chain links TRBV25-1 to TRBJ2-1; 12 bases are shared with TRBD2. CDR3 length: 16 residues. After removal of 0 bases from V and 6 bases from J, the junction contained 3 bases not matched to a gene. The germline CDR1 and CDR2 sequences are MGHDK and SYGVNS. For the CDR3, the DNA is TGTGCCAGCAGTGAATACCAACTAGCGGGAGGCAATGAGCAGTTCTTC. Translated, it gives CASSEYQLAGGNEQFF.

This clone was detected a few times. The same CDR3 can be traced to other DNA sequences in this sample. J is TRBJ1-2 and V is TRBV28, with a weak D call TRBD1 (5 bases). The V and J ends lost 5 bases and 5 bases respectively, with 12 bases between them. There are 13 residues in the CDR3. Per the germline V gene, CDR1 is MDHEN and CDR2 is SYDVKM. The CDR3 is CASSLPGGYGYTF. The CDR3 bases are TGTGCCAGCAGTCTACCCGGGGGGTATGGCTACACCTTC.

About this clone: At one end, the junction sequence differs from germline, possibly due to a read error. The rearrangement joins TRBV28 to TRBJ2-1, with TRBD2 matching 10 bases. There are 13 residues in the CDR3. The germline gives CDR1 MDHEN, CDR2 SYDVKM. The CDR3 DNA sequence: TGTGCCTGCAGCGGGAGGGCCGGGAATGAGCAGTTCTTC. Translation: CACSGRAGNEQFF.

This clone turned up a few times. The J gene is TRBJ1-5, the V gene TRBV28; D perhaps matches TRBD1 (5 bases). Deletions cut 9 bases from V and 5 bases from J, with 23 bases between. Germline loops: CDR1 MDHEN, CDR2 SYDVKM. The CDR3 totals 16 residues. The DNA of the CDR3 is TGTGCCAGTCCTGGGCGGGGGGAGATAGTCGATCAGCCCCAGCATTTT. Amino acids: CASPGRGEIVDQPQHF.